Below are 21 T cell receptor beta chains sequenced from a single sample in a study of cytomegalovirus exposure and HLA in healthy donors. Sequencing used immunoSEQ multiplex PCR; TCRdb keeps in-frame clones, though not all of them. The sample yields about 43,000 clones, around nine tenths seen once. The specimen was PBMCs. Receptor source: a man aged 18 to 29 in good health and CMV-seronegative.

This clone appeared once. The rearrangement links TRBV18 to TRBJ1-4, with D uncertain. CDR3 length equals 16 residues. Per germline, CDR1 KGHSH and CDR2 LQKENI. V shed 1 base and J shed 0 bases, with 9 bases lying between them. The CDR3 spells CASSPRQFATNEKLFF. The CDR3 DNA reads TGTGCCAGCTCACCACGTCAGTTTGCAACTAATGAAAAACTGTTTTTT.

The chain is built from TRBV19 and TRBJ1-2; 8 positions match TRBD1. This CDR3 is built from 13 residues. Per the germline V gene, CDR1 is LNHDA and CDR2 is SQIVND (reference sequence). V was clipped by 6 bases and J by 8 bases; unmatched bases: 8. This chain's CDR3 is CASSPRTGSGYTF. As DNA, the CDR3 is TGTGCCAGTAGCCCTAGGACAGGGAGCGGCTACACCTTC. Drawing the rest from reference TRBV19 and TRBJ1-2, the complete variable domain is DGGITQSPKYLFRKEGQNVTLSCEQNLNHDAMYWYRQDPGQGLRLIYYSQIVNDFQKGDIAEGYSVSREKKESFPLTVTSAQKNPTAFYLCASSPRTGSGYTFGSGTRLTVV.

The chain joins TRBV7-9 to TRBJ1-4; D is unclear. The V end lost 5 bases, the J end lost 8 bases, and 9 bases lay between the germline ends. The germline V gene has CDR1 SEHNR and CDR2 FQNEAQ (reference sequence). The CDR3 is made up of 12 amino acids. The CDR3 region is CASSLRGEKLFF. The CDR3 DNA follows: TGTGCCAGCAGCCTTAGAGGGGAAAAACTGTTTTTT.

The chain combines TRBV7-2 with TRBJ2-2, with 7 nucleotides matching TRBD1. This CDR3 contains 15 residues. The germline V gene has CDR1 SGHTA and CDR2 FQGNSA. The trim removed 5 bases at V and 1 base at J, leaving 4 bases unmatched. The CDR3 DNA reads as TGTGCCAGCAGCGTCCGGGACAGGAACACCGGGGAGCTGTTTTTT. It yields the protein CASSVRDRNTGELFF.

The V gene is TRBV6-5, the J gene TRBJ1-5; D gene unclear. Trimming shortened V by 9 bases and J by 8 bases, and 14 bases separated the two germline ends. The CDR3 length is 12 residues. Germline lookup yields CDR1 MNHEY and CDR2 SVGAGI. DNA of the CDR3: TGTGCCAGTTACGACGGGTATAAGCCCCAGCATTTT. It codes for CASYDGYKPQHF.

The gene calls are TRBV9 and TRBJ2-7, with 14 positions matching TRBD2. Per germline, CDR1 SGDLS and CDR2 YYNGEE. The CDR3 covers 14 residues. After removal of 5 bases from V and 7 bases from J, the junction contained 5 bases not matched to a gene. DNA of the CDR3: TGTGCCAGCAGTGTTGGACTAGCGGGAGGAGAGCAGTACTTC. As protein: CASSVGLAGGEQYF. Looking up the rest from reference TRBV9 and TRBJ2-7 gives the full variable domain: DSGVTQTPKHLITATGQRVTLRCSPRSGDLSVYWYQQSLDQGLQFLIQYYNGEERAKGNILERFSAQQFPDLHSELNLSSLELGDSALYFCASSVGLAGGEQYFGPGTRLTVT.

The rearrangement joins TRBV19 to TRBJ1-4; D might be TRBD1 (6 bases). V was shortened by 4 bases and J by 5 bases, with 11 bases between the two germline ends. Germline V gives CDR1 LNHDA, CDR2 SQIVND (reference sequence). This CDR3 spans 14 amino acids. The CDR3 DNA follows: TGTGCCAGTAGTAGATGGGACACCAATGAAAAACTGTTTTTT. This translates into CASSRWDTNEKLFF.

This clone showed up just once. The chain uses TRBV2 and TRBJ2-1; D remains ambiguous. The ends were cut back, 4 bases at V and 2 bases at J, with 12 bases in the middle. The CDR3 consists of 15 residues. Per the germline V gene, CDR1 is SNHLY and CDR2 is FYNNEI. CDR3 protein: CASSGGSSPYNEQFF. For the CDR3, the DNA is TGTGCCAGCAGTGGCGGCTCAAGCCCCTACAATGAGCAGTTCTTC.

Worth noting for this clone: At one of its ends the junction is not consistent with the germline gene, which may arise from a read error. Written as DNA, the CDR3 is TGTGCCAGCAACTTGGGCGGCGAGGGTCAGCCCCAGCATTTT. It is translated as CASNLGGEGQPQHF. The rearrangement links TRBV5-5 to TRBJ1-5; no clear D. The germline gives CDR1 SGHKS, CDR2 YYEKEE (reference sequence). The CDR3 sequence is 14 residues long.

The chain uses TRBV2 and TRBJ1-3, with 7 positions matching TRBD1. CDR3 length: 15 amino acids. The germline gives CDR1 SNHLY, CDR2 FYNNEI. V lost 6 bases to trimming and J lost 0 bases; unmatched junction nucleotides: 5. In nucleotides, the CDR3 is TGTGCCAGCAGGGCCGGGACAGCCTCTGGAAACACCATATATTTT. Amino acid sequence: CASRAGTASGNTIYF.

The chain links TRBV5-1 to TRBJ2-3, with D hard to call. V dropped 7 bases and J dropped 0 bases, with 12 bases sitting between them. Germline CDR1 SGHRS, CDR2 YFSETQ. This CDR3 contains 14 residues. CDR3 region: CASLESSSTDTQYF. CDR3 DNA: TGCGCCAGCCTCGAGTCCTCTAGCACAGATACGCAGTATTTT.

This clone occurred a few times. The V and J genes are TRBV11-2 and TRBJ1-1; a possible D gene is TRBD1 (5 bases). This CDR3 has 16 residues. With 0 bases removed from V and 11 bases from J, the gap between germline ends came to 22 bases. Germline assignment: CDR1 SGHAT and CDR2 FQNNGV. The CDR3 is CASSLEAGLLLSSAFF. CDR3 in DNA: TGTGCCAGCAGCTTAGAGGCGGGACTCCTCCTCTCCAGCGCTTTCTTT.

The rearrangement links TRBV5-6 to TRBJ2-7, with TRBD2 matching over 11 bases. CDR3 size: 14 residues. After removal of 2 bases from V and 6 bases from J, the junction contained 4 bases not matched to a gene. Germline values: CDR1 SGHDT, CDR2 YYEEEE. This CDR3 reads CASSFGLAGGEQYF. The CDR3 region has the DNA TGTGCCAGCAGCTTTGGGCTAGCGGGAGGCGAGCAGTACTTC.

This CDR3 reads CASSPSGLAGAYEQYF. The DNA for the CDR3 is TGTGCCAGCAGTCCCTCCGGACTAGCGGGAGCCTACGAGCAGTACTTC. The J gene is TRBJ2-7, the V gene TRBV28; 13 nucleotides agree with TRBD2. The V and J ends lost 5 bases and 2 bases, in that order; junction bases with no gene match: 6. The CDR3 sequence is 16 residues long. Germline V gene data show CDR1 as MDHEN and CDR2 as SYDVKM.

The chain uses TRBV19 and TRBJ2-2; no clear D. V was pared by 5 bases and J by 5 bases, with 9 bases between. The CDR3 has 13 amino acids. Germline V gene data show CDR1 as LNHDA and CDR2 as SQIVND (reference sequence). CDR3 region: CASSPLRTGELFF. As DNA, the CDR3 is TGTGCCAGTAGTCCACTCCGGACCGGGGAGCTGTTTTTT.

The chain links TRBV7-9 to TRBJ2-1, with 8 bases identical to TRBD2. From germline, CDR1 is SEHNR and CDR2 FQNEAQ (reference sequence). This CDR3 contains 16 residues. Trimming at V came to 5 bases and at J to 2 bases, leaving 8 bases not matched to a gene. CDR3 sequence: CASSHWGLGTYNEQFF. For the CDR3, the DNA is TGTGCCAGCAGCCACTGGGGACTAGGAACCTACAATGAGCAGTTCTTC.

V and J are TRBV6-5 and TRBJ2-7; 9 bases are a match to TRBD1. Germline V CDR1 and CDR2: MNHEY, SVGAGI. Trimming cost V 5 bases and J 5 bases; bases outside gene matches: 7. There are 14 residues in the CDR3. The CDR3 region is CASSVSQGAHEQYF. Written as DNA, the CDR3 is TGTGCCAGCAGTGTTTCACAGGGGGCCCACGAGCAGTACTTC.

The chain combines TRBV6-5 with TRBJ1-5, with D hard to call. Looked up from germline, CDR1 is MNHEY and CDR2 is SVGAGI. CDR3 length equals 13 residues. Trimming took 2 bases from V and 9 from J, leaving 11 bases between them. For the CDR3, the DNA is TGTGCCAGCAGTTACGCTCCGTCTAGGCCCCAGCATTTT. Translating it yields CASSYAPSRPQHF.

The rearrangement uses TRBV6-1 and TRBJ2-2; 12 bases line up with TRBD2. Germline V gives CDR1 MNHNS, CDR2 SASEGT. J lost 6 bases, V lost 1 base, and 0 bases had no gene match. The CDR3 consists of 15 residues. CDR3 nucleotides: TGTGCCAGCAGTGAAGGACTAGCGGGAGCCGGGGAGCTGTTTTTT. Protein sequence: CASSEGLAGAGELFF.

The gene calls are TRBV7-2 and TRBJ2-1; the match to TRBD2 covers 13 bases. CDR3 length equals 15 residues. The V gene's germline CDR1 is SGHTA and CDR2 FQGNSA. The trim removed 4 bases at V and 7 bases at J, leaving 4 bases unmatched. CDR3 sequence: CASSSTSGGVNEQFF. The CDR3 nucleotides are TGTGCCAGCAGCTCCACTAGCGGGGGGGTGAATGAGCAGTTCTTC.

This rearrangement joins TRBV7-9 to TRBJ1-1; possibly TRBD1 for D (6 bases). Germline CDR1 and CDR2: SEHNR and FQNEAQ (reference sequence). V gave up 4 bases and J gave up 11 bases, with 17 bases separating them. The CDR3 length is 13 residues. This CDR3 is CASSSSGAPGAFF. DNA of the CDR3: TGTGCCAGCAGCTCCTCAGGGGCCCCGGGCGCTTTCTTT.